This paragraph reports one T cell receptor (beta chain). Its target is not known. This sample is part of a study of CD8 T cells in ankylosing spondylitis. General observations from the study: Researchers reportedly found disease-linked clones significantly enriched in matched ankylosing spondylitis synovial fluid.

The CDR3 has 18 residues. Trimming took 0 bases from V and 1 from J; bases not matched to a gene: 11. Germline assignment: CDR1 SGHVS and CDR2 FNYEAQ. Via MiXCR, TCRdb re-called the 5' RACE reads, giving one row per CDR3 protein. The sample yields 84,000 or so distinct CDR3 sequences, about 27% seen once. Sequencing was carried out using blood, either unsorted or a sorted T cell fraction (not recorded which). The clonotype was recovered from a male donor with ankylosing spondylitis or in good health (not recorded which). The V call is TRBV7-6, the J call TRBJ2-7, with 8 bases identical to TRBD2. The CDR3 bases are TGTGCCAGCAGCTTAGCGATCACAGGGCGGGAGGATTCCTACGAGCAGTACTTC. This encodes CASSLAITGREDSYEQYF.